This T cell receptor (beta chain) was captured in a study of long-term antiretroviral therapy in people with HIV (dated by TCRdb to 2022 to 2024). Looking at the study overall: The earliest samples were collected approximately a decade before the 2015 WHO recommendation for immediate ART, a period when ART was typically delayed until CD4 counts fell. This retrospective serial study examined whether starting ART and sustained HIV suppression were associated with changes in the composition and diversity of the TRB repertoire in peripheral blood. Of the approximately 30 participants with HIV, about a dozen were female. No cross-contamination during QIAcube processing was seen in test extractions of a monoclonal T-cell line run alongside 30 or so polyclonal samples. From 30 to 35 adults with confirmed HIV infection, the cohort provided under 250 cryopreserved PBMC samples, gathered serially across a mean of about six years (range 1-12). Results the study describes overall, beyond this receptor: Because pre-ART samples had limited cell numbers, unsorted PBMC were profiled rather than sorted CD4+ and CD8+ T cells. Starting ART was linked to a significant rise in TRB diversity, yet even after long-term ART the diversity remained significantly lower than in transplant donor controls. Expanded TRB clones identified before ART initiation dominated the repertoire at all time points, although this dominance fluctuated and declined in many PLHIV after ART. Inferences about post-ART repertoire changes are limited because no data were available on ART adherence, viral resistance or therapy changes. Limited PBMC availability meant only the TCR beta chain was sequenced, without alpha chain pairing. The samples were dated from about 2004 to 2017, and the ART regimens that were used may be less effective than current ART regimens. Compared with controls, HIV repertoires had narrower CDR3 length ranges, and the network structure pointed to an antigen-experienced repertoire that shifted only slightly toward naive after ART.

Inclusion was restricted to participants for whom at least one PBMC sample before ART initiation and at least two post-ART samples were available. All participants with HIV were treated in the United States of America. Cryopreserved samples of about 0.95-11 million PBMC were thawed and washed before DNA extraction. At the time of the earliest PBMC sample for each participant with HIV, ages ranged from roughly 23 to 60 years. PBMC samples from each participant spanned 1-4 timepoints before ART initiation and 2-8 timepoints after ART initiation, with a median of 7 samples. Serial HIV viral load, CD4+ T-cell count, ART history and demographic data were obtained for every participant. Genomic DNA was extracted from unsorted PBMC with a Qiagen kit on a QIAcube, processed in batches of 12 samples. The junction shows trimming of 0 bases on V and 3 bases on J, and the gene matches do not reach 2 bases of it. There are 14 amino acids in the CDR3, from cysteine to phenylalanine inclusive. The sequence is cut down to CDR3 DNA, 42 bases in frame from base 1. In the germline V gene, CDR1 corresponds to SGHRS and CDR2 to YFSETQ.

The immunoSEQ hsTCRB v3.0 assay was used at survey level resolution to sequence the TRB variable region. TRB sequencing targeted a depth of roughly 35,000-50,000 T-cell genomes per sample. An Illumina MiSeq with a v3 150-cycle kit was used to sequence the pooled TRB libraries. On the study's bioinformatics: Repertoire analysis was performed in R inside a reproducible Nextflow workflow that covered QC, data transformation and analysis. LymphoSeq2, an R package for exploring AIRR-Seq data, was used to implement the custom analyses. A few samples that yielded fewer than 5000 total TRB sequences were excluded, so that some 190 HIV repertoires were analyzed. Among the roughly 200 retained HIV repertoires, under 65 were collected before ART initiation and around 130 after ART initiation. Repertoires were downsampled to 5000 TRB nucleotide sequences, with summary statistics averaged over 100 downsampling iterations. The analysis kept only TRB sequences whose CDR3 regions were at least seven amino acids long. Diversity was assessed using a clonality score derived from Shannon entropy and using the Gini coefficient. Repertoire networks linked the top 5000 CDR3 amino acid sequences whenever two sequences differed by an edit distance of one. GLIPH2 predicted antigen specificity groups and MHC restriction for TRB CDR3 amino acid sequences. CDR3 amino acid sequences were matched against VDJdb and McPAS-TCR to flag known CMV, EBV, HIV or tissue antigen associations. Pre-ART, post-ART and control groups were compared with Wilcoxon signed-rank tests and Holm-Bonferroni correction. TCRdb obtained this table from immuneACCESS and retained in-frame rearrangements with V and J assigned. These tables miss some clones; where compared with another copy, unresolved V genes account for less than half of the shortfall, and the remainder is unexplained. V, J and clone size are taken as reported in that table, and D and trimming were inferred from the DNA itself. The sample yields tens of thousands of clones; roughly 80% were counted once. The top ten constitute more than 4.5% of the sample.

Concerning this clone: There is no known antigen for this receptor. No much larger clone exists at a distance of one base, and base qualities are not known.

The sample consisted of unsorted PBMCs, taken 1.5 years after starting antiretroviral therapy. This TCR was sampled from a man aged 18 to 29 with HIV. The chain employs TRBV5-1 and TRBJ1-1, with 7 bases aligning to TRBD1. CDR3 sequence: CASSLDRGHTEAFF. The nucleotides read TGCGCCAGCAGCTTGGATAGGGGGCACACTGAAGCTTTCTTT.